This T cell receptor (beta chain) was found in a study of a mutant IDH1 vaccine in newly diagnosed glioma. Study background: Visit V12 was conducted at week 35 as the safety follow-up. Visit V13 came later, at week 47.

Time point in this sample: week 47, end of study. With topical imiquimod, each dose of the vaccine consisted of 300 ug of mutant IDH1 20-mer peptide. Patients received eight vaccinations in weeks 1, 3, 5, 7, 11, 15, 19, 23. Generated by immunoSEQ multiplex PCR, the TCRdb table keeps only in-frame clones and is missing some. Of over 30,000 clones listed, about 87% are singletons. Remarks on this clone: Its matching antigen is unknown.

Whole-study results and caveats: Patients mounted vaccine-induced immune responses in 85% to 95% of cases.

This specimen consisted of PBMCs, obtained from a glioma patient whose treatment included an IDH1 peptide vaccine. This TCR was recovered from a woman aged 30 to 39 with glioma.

Here the CDR3 DNA reads TGTGCCAGTTTGGCAATTGGTTGGACCACCCCCTCTGGAAACACCATATATTTT. The encoded protein is CASLAIGWTTPSGNTIYF. This chain connects TRBV19 to TRBJ1-3; D unclear. CDR3 size: 18 residues. V lost 8 bases and J lost 0, with 23 bases in between. Germline loops: CDR1 LNHDA, CDR2 SQIVND (reference sequence).